This T cell receptor (beta chain) was sequenced during a study of shared clonotypes between healthy human individuals. Findings and limits, study-wide: Despite large depth, rarefaction showed incomplete sorted-subset sequencing.

Positive CCR7 selection of CD45RO-negative cells yielded the naive CD8 cells, and terminally differentiated effector memory CD45RA+ cells were excluded. This CDR3 contains 14 residues. Germline lookup yields CDR1 MDHEN and CDR2 SYDVKM. The V end was cut by 2 bases, the J end by 1 base, with 6 bases between. Method: immunoSEQ multiplex PCR; TCRdb's copy keeps in-frame clones and lacks some. Of hundreds of thousands of clones detected, approximately 96% appear once; the ten largest clones hold 0.11%. As for this clone: Its antigen is currently unknown. The sample contains more than one DNA sequence encoding this CDR3.

This chain uses TRBV28 with TRBJ1-5; D gene uncertain. This clonotype was sampled from a woman in her 30s in good health. The specimen was naive CD8+ T cells sorted from blood. The CDR3 loop is CASSLGGSNQPQHF. In DNA form, the CDR3 reads TGTGCCAGCAGTTTAGGAGGGAGCAATCAGCCCCAGCATTTT.